The clone carrying this T cell receptor beta chain appeared a single time. The target antigen is unknown. The sample originates from a study of cytomegalovirus exposure and HLA in healthy donors. Findings and limits, study-wide: In a later analysis, HLA-associated TCR beta chains were more clonally expanded than equally common others. Highly shared sequence variants in one cluster were likely a sequencing artifact. Later work associated approximately 17,000 TCR beta sequences with HLA alleles at 0.05 false discovery rate. Common viral pathogens were later found to be apparently linked to several of the most significant clusters.

Primers included in the PCR were 60 Vbeta and 13 Jbeta primers. Method: immunoSEQ multiplex PCR; TCRdb's copy keeps in-frame clones and lacks some. The table records over 200,000 clones, about 72% of them present only once. The TCR originated in a male donor in good health and CMV-seronegative. Sequencing was performed on PBMCs.

The CDR3 spells CASSVNGQRAGELFF. CDR3 in DNA: TGCGCCAGCAGTGTTAACGGACAGAGAGCCGGGGAGCTGTTTTTT. V is TRBV10-2 and J is TRBJ2-2; D is perhaps TRBD1 (6 bases). From germline, CDR1 is WSHSY and CDR2 SAAADI. V dropped 4 bases and J dropped 6 bases, with 15 bases sitting between them. The CDR3 covers 15 residues.